This T cell receptor beta chain was recorded in a study of Ad26.COV2.S vaccination and SARS-CoV-2 variants. General observations from the study: Using TCR breadth and depth analyses may have led to underestimated total T cell responses. Measurement of non-spike TCR breadth gave similar results in vaccine and placebo recipients.

Treatment meaning: some 20 received Ad26.COV2.S at low or high dose, single or two shots; about 5 received placebo; per-sample allocation not given. Sampling was performed 63 days after the first vaccine or placebo injection. What was given as vaccine was an Ad26 vector encoding Wuhan-strain SARS-CoV-2 spike. Concerning this clone itself: Its antigen is not identified.

Data came from immunoSEQ multiplex PCR; TCRdb stores just in-frame clones and leaves some out. The sample includes hundreds of thousands of clones, around 87% of them seen just once. Germline trimming cut 5 bases from V and 6 bases from J; bases unmatched to any gene: 10. Germline CDR1 is KGHDR and CDR2 is SFDVKD. The CDR3 length is 16 residues. The chain recombines TRBV24-1 with TRBJ1-2; 11 bases are shared with TRBD1. The clonotype was recovered from a person between 18 and 65 years old who received the Ad26.COV2.S COVID-19 vaccine or a placebo. The material sequenced was peripheral blood, taken in a trial of Ad26.COV2.S vaccine versus placebo. The CDR3 reads CATSAGQGVLRDGYTF. The CDR3 DNA reads TGTGCCACCAGTGCGGGACAGGGGGTCCTTCGGGATGGCTACACCTTC.